This T cell receptor beta chain stems from a study of cytomegalovirus exposure and HLA in healthy donors. As regards this clone: Its antigen is undetermined.

Germline-derived CDR1 and CDR2 are MNHNY and SVGAGI (reference sequence). The CDR3 contains 16 residues. Trimming cost V 4 bases and J 3 bases; bases outside gene matches: 10. The study ran its PCR with 60 Vbeta and 13 Jbeta primers. Sequencing was performed with immunoSEQ multiplex PCR; in TCRdb, only in-frame clones are kept and a portion is missing. The table includes some 150,000 clones, approximately 74% detected once. Study-wide findings and caveats: Per a prior analysis, the majority of TCR beta V segments were productive roughly 87% or roughly 30% of the time. The majority of TCR sequences were rare, yet some public TCRs appeared in many donors. The authors later found most CMV-associated TCR beta chains appeared HLA-restricted. A later analysis, which compared TCR beta chains of equal frequency, found the HLA-associated ones more clonally expanded.

The receptor was derived from a man between 18 and 35 years old in good health and CMV-seronegative. The sequenced sample was PBMCs. The chain carries TRBV6-6 and TRBJ2-3; 7 nucleotides align to TRBD1. The CDR3 is CASSSLQGFGTDTQYF. The DNA of the CDR3 is TGTGCCAGCAGTTCCTTACAGGGGTTTGGAACAGATACGCAGTATTTT.